The clone carrying this TCR beta chain occurred many times. Its antigen is still unknown. The data were taken from a study of early T cells in non-severe SARS-CoV-2 infection. As for the study in general: Bulk RNA taken from unsorted whole blood was sequenced, leaving chains unpaired.

Germline CDR1 and CDR2: MNHEY and SVGAGI. V was shortened by 2 bases and J by 0 bases, with 20 bases between the two germline ends. There are 19 residues in the CDR3. Study-level points and caveats: There was a bias toward anti-spike CD8 responses in VDJdb matching, which missed private and CD4 specificities.

Individual cDNA molecules were tagged with unique molecular identifiers, the study reported. TCRdb re-derived calls from the 5' RACE reads in MiXCR, one entry per CDR3 protein. Of 28,000 or so distinct CDR3 sequences listed, 5.3% are singletons. V is TRBV6-5 and J is TRBJ1-3, with D possibly being TRBD1 (6 bases). The clonotype originates from an adult who was a healthcare worker with PCR-confirmed SARS-CoV-2 infection or an uninfected control (not recorded which). Sequencing was done on a sample of whole blood. The CDR3: CASSYRLNQGPHSGNTIYF. CDR3 coding DNA: TGTGCCAGCAGTTACAGGTTAAACCAGGGGCCCCACTCTGGAAACACCATATATTTT.